This T cell receptor (beta chain) was identified during a study of CD8+ T cells in alopecia areata. Study results and limitations: Significant decreases in scalp clonality and expanded CD8+ clones followed tofacitinib treatment. Researchers report lesional scalp, most notably alopecia totalis/universalis, outstripped normal scalp in clonality.

This clone has just a few counts. What it binds is not known. CDR1 SQVTM and CDR2 ANQGSEA come from the germline V gene. V lost 6 bases, J lost 5 bases, and 26 bases lay in between. The CDR3 sequence is 16 residues long. Extracted RNA was reverse transcribed, and the resulting cDNA served as sequencing template. The method was immunoSEQ multiplex PCR; TCRdb's version includes in-frame clones alone and lacks a portion of them. The sample lists around 160,000 clones, about 60% occurring once. The sample's treatment: oral pan-JAK inhibitor, 5-10 mg twice daily. Material: CD4+ T cells sorted from blood, obtained at week 24, from a patient treated with tofacitinib. The V call is TRBV29-1, the J call TRBJ2-7; D gene unclear. This receptor was taken from a human donor with alopecia areata. The CDR3 DNA sequence: TGCAGCGTCCTGAAGGCCGTCAGAGGCTTAAGGGACGAGCAGTACTTC. This gives the protein CSVLKAVRGLRDEQYF.